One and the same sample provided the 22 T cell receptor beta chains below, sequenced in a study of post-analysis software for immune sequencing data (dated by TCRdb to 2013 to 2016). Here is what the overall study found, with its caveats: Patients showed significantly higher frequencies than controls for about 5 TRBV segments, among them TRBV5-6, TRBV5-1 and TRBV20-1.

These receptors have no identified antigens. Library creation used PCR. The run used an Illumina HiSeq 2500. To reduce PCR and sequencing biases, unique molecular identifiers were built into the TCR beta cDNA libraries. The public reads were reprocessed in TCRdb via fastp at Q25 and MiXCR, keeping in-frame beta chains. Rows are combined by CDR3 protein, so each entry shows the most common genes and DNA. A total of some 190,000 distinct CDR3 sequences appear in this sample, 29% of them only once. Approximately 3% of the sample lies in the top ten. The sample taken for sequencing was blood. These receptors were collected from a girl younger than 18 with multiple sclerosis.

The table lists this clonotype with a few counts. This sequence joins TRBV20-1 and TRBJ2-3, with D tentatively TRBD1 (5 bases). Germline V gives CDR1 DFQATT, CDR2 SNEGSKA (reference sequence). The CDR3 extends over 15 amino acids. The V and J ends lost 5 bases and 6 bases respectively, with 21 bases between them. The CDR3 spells CSAPRVDGAGDTQYF. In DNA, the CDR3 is TGCAGTGCTCCCCGGGTAGATGGGGCTGGGGATACGCAGTATTTT.

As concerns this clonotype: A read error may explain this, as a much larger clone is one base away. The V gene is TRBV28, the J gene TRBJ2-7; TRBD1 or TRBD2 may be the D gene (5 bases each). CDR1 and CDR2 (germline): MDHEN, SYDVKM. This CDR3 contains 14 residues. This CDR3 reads CACSPGTPSYEQYF. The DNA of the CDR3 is TGTGCCTGCAGTCCCGGGACCCCCTCCTACGAGCAGTACTTC.

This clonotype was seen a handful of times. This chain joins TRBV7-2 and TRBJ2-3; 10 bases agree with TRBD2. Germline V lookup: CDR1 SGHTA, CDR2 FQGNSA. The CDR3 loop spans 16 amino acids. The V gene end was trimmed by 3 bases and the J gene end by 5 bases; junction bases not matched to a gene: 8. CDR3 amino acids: CASSLSSSGGQDTQYF. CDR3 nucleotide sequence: TGTGCCAGCAGCTTGTCGTCTAGCGGGGGCCAAGATACGCAGTATTTT.

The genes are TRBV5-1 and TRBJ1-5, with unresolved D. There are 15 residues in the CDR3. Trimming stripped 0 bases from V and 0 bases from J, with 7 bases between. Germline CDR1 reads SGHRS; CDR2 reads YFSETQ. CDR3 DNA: TGCGCCAGCAGCTTGGGGGTAAATAGCAATCAGCCCCAGCATTTT. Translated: CASSLGVNSNQPQHF.

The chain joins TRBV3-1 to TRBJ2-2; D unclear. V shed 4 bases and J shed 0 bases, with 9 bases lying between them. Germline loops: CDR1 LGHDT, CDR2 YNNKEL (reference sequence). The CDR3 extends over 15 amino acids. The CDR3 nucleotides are TGTGCCAGCAGCCTACTATGGGCGAACACCGGGGAGCTGTTTTTT. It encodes CASSLLWANTGELFF.

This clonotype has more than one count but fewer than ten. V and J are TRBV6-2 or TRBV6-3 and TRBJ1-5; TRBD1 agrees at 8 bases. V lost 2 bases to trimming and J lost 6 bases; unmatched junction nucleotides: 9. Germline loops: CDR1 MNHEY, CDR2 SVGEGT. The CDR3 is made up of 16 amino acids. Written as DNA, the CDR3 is TGTGCCAGCAGTTACCCAGGCGGACAGGGCAGTCAGCCCCAGCATTTT. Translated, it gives CASSYPGGQGSQPQHF.

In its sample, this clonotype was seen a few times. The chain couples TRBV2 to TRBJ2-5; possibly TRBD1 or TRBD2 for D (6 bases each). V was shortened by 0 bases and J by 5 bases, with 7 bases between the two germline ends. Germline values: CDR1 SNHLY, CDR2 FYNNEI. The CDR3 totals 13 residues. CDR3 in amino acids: CASSEAGGETQYF. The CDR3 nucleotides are TGTGCCAGCAGTGAAGCCGGGGGCGAGACCCAGTACTTC.

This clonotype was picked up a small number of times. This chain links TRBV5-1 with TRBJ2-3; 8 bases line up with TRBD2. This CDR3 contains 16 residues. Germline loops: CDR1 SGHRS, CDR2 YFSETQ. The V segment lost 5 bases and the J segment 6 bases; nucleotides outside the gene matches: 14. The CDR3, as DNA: TGCGCCAGCAGGATCTGGCCAGCGGGGGACCCGGATACGCAGTATTTT. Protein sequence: CASRIWPAGDPDTQYF.

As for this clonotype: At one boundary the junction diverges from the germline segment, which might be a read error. The CDR3 protein is CTSSPTGTRAYGYTF. CDR3 coding DNA: TGTACCAGCTCACCAACCGGGACAAGGGCCTATGGCTACACCTTC. The V gene is TRBV18, the J gene TRBJ1-2, with TRBD1 as a possible D gene (6 bases). Germline assignment: CDR1 KGHSH and CDR2 LQKENI. The CDR3 has 15 amino acids.

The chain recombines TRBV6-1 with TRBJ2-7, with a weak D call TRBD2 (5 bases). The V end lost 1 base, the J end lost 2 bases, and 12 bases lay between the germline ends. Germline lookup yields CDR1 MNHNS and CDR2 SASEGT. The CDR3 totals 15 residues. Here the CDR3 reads CASSEGAGLAYEQYF. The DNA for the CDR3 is TGTGCCAGCAGTGAAGGGGCGGGTCTCGCCTACGAGCAGTACTTC.

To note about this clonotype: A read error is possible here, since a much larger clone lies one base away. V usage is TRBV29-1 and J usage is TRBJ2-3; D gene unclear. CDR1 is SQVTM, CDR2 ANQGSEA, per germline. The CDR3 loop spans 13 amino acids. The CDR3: CSVRSGFTDMQYF. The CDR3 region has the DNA TGCAGCGTTCGCTCAGGCTTCACAGATATGCAGTATTTT.

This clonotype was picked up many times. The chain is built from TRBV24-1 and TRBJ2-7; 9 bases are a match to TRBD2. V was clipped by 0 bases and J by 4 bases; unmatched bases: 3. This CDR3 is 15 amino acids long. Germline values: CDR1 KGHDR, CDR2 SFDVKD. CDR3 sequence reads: CATSDLKGLAYEQYF. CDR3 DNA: TGTGCCACCAGTGATTTGAAGGGACTAGCTTACGAGCAGTACTTC.

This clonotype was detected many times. CDR3 in DNA: TGTGCCAGCAGTTATGTACAGACCCAAGAGACCCAGTACTTC. Its protein product is CASSYVQTQETQYF. This chain joins TRBV6-6 and TRBJ2-5; D ambiguous. This CDR3 is 14 amino acids long. V gave up 3 bases and J gave up 1 base, with 9 bases separating them. Germline lookup yields CDR1 MNHNY and CDR2 SVGAGI (reference sequence).

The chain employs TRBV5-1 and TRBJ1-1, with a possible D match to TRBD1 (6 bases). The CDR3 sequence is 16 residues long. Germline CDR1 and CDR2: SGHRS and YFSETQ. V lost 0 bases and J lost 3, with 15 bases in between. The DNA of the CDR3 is TGCGCCAGCAGCTTGGCCAGGGCAGGGGCGGACACTGAAGCTTTCTTT. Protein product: CASSLARAGADTEAFF.

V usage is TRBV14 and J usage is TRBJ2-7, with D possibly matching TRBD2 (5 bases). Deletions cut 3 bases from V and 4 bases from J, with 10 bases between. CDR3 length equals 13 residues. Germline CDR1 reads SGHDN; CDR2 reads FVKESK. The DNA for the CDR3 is TGTGCCAGCAGCCAGCGGAGGTATTACGAGCAGTACTTC. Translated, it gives CASSQRRYYEQYF.

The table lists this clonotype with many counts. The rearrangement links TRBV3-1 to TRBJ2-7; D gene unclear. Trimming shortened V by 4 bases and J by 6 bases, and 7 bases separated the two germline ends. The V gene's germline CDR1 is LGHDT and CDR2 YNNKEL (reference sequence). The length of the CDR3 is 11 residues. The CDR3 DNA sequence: TGTGCCAGCAGCCGGACGGGCGAGCAGTACTTC. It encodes CASSRTGEQYF.

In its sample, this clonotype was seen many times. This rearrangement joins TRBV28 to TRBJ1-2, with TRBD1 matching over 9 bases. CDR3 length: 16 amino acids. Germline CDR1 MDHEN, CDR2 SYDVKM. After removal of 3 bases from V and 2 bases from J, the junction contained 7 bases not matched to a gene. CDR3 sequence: CASSFPGTGRNYGYTF. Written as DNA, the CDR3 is TGTGCCAGCAGTTTCCCCGGGACAGGGCGCAACTATGGCTACACCTTC.

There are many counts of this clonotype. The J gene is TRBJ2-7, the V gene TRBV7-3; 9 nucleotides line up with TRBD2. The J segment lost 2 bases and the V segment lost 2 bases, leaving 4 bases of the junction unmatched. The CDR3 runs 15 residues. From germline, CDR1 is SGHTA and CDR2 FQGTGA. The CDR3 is CASSLLGGGAYEQYF. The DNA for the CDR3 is TGTGCCAGCAGCTTATTGGGCGGGGGGGCCTACGAGCAGTACTTC.

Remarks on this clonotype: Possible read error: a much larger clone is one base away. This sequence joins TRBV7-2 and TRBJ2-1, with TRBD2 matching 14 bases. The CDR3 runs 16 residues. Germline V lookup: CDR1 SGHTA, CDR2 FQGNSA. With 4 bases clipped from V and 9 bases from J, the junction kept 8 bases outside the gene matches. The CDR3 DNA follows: TGTGCCAGCAGCTCCGGGACTAGCGGGAGAGGCGGTGAGCAGTTCTTC. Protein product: CASSSGTSGRGGEQFF.

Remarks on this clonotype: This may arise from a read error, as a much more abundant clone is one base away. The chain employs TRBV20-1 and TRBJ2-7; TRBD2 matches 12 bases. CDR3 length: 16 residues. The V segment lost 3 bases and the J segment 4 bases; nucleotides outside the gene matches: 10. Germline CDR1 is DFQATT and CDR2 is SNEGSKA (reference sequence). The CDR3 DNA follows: TGCAGTGCTAGCTTCGGACTAGCGGGGATCACATACGAGCAGTACTTC. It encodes CSASFGLAGITYEQYF.

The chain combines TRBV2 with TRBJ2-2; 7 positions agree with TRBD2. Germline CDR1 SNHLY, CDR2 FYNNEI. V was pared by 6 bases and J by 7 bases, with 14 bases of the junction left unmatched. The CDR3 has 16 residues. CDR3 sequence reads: CASSPRLLAWGGELFF. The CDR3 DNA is TGTGCCAGCAGCCCAAGGTTACTAGCGTGGGGCGGGGAGCTGTTTTTT.

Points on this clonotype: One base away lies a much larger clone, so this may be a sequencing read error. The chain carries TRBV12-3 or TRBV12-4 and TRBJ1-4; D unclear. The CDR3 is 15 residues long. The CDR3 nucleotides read TGTGCCTGCAGGCCAAACCTAGCAACTAATGAAAAACTGTTTTTT. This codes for CACRPNLATNEKLFF.